This is a list of T cell receptor beta chains from one sample in a study of blood T cell repertoires in COVID-19. Libraries were prepared by immunoSEQ multiplex PCR; TCRdb keeps only in-frame clonotypes and omits some of them. The sample includes some 190,000 clones, roughly 85% of them seen just once. Sequencing was performed on peripheral blood. The receptors come from a woman at least 80 years old with active or convalescent COVID-19. Both conserved end residues are part of each CDR3. Fields, in order: J gene, D gene, clone size, V gene, CDR3 DNA, CDR3 protein. A D gene is named only where the DNA matches it firmly. Only part of the rows carry a size: once, few, many, or a class if the clone is expanded.

TRBJ2-7,TRBD2,NA,TRBV5-4,TGTGCCAGCAGCCGTGAGATTGTCGGAAGCGGGGACGAGCAGTACTTC,CASSREIVGSGDEQYF
TRBJ1-1,TRBD1,NA,TRBV5-1,TGCGCCAGCAGCCCGGGACAGGCGGTGAACACTGAAGCTTTCTTT,CASSPGQAVNTEAFF
TRBJ2-2,TRBD2,NA,TRBV5-6,TGTGCCAGCAGCTTCAGAACTAGCGGGAGAAGCGCCGGGGAGCTGTTTTTT,CASSFRTSGRSAGELFF
TRBJ2-5,TRBD1,NA,TRBV18,TGTGCCAGCTCACCCAACCGGGACAGGAAAGAGACCCAGTACTTC,CASSPNRDRKETQYF
TRBJ1-1,NA,NA,TRBV5-1,TGCGCCAGCAGAGGACTTACGAACACTGAAGCTTTCTTT,CASRGLTNTEAFF
TRBJ2-2,TRBD2,once,TRBV19,TGTGCCAGTATAGGTAGCGGGTTGACCGGGGAGCTGTTTTTT,CASIGSGLTGELFF
TRBJ2-1,TRBD2,NA,TRBV7-9,TGTGCCAGCAGCCCGGGAGGGTCCTACAATGAGCAGTTCTTC,CASSPGGSYNEQFF
TRBJ1-5,NA,NA,TRBV7-8,TGTGCCAGCAGCCCTCAAACAGGGAGCAATCAGCCCCAGCATTTT,CASSPQTGSNQPQHF
TRBJ2-2,TRBD2,NA,TRBV14,TGTGCCAGCAGACTAGCGGCGAACACCGGGGAGCTGTTTTTT,CASRLAANTGELFF
TRBJ2-1,NA,NA,TRBV3-1/TRBV3-2,TGTGCCAGCAGCCAACTTACGAGCAATGAGCAGTTCTTC,CASSQLTSNEQFF
TRBJ1-1,TRBD1,NA,TRBV28,TGTGCCAGCAGTTTACCGGGACAGGGGGAAGGTGGCACTGAAGCTTTCTTT,CASSLPGQGEGGTEAFF
TRBJ2-5,NA,few,TRBV5-1,TGCGCCAGCAGCTTGGGGGGAGCTTCCGACCTACAAGAGACCCAGTACTTC,CASSLGGASDLQETQYF
TRBJ1-4,TRBD1,NA,TRBV28,TGTGCCAGCAGTTTTTCGACAGGGGGTCTAACTAATGAAAAACTGTTTTTT,CASSFSTGGLTNEKLFF
TRBJ1-2,NA,once,TRBV30,TGTGCCTGGACGACAGGCCCTGGCTATGGCTACACCTTC,CAWTTGPGYGYTF
TRBJ2-5,TRBD2,NA,TRBV5-4,TGTGCCAGCAGTCCGCGACTAGCGGGGCAAGAGACCCAGTACTTC,CASSPRLAGQETQYF
TRBJ2-2,NA,NA,TRBV5-1,TGCGCCAGCAGCTTAGACAGGTCGAACACCGGGGAGCTGTTTTTT,CASSLDRSNTGELFF
TRBJ2-2,NA,few,TRBV2,TGTGCCAGCAGTCGGGAGAACACCGGGGAGCTGTTTTTT,CASSRENTGELFF
TRBJ2-7,TRBD1,NA,TRBV7-7,TGTGCTAGCAGCTTAGACAGGGGATCCTACGAGCAGTACTTC,CASSLDRGSYEQYF
TRBJ2-7,TRBD2,NA,TRBV28,TGTGCCAGCAGTTTTTCGGGCGGGAGGTCTACCGAGCAGTACTTC,CASSFSGGRSTEQYF
TRBJ1-6,NA,NA,TRBV5-6,TGTGCCAGCAGCTACCGACAGCATTATAATTCACCCCTCCACTTT,CASSYRQHYNSPLHF
TRBJ2-1,TRBD2,NA,TRBV5-1,TGCGCCAGCAGCTTGCCCGGGACTAGCGGTTTCGGGGAGCAGTTCTTC,CASSLPGTSGFGEQFF
TRBJ1-2,NA,NA,TRBV19,TGTGCCAGTAGCCCTAGGGGGGGCGTCTATGGCTACACCTTC,CASSPRGGVYGYTF
TRBJ2-3,TRBD2,NA,TRBV9,TGTGCCAGCAGCCCACCCCGGAAAACTAGCGGCTTCACAGATACGCAGTATTTT,CASSPPRKTSGFTDTQYF
TRBJ1-2,TRBD1,few,TRBV30,TGTGCCTGGACTTTTTCAGGGGGGAATGGCTACACCTTC,CAWTFSGGNGYTF
TRBJ2-5,TRBD1,NA,TRBV5-4,TGTGCCAGCAGCTGGGACAGCAGAGAGACCCAGTACTTC,CASSWDSRETQYF
TRBJ1-1,TRBD1,once,TRBV7-3,TGTGCCAGCAGCTGGGACAGGGATACGGGCACTGAAGCTTTCTTT,CASSWDRDTGTEAFF
TRBJ2-1,NA,few,TRBV5-1,TGCGCCAGCAGCATTGGGCCTAGGGACAACAATGAGCAGTTCTTC,CASSIGPRDNNEQFF
TRBJ2-1,TRBD2,NA,TRBV30,TGTGCCTGGAACTCACTAGCGGGAGTCTACAATGAGCAGTTCTTC,CAWNSLAGVYNEQFF
TRBJ1-5,TRBD1,NA,TRBV19,TGTGCCAGTACTCCACGGGACAGCCGCAATCAGCCCCAGCATTTT,CASTPRDSRNQPQHF
TRBJ1-5,TRBD1,NA,TRBV19,TGTGCCAGTAGTACGACAGGGGGCCCTAATCAGCCCCAGCATTTT,CASSTTGGPNQPQHF
TRBJ1-5,NA,NA,TRBV28,TGTGCCAGCAGTTTAGTGTCAGGGGATCAGCCCCAGCATTTT,CASSLVSGDQPQHF
TRBJ2-1,TRBD2,NA,TRBV6-5,TGTGCCAGCAGTCTAGCGGGAGGTCGAAATGAGCAGTTCTTC,CASSLAGGRNEQFF
TRBJ1-5,TRBD1,once,TRBV19,TGTGCCACTAAGGAGACGGGACAGGGGCAAGATCAGCCCCAGCATTTT,CATKETGQGQDQPQHF
TRBJ2-3,TRBD2,NA,TRBV5-4,TGTGCCAGCAGCTTGTCGGCGGGGGGGGGAGATACGCAGTATTTT,CASSLSAGGGDTQYF
TRBJ1-1,NA,NA,TRBV3-1/TRBV3-2,TGTGCCACAGCGATTCGGGTCGGCCGGAACACTGAAGCTTTCTTT,CATAIRVGRNTEAFF
TRBJ2-3,TRBD2,NA,TRBV28,TGTGCCAGCAACAGACTAGCGGGAGGGACAGATACGCAGTATTTT,CASNRLAGGTDTQYF
TRBJ2-1,TRBD2,once,TRBV5-1,TGCGCCAGCAGCTTGGCTGCGGGAGTTCCCGCCTACAATGAGCAGTTCTTC,CASSLAAGVPAYNEQFF
TRBJ2-2,NA,NA,TRBV3-1/TRBV3-2,TGTGCCAGCAGCCAAGGGGGCGGGGTGAACACCGGGGAGCTGTTTTTT,CASSQGGGVNTGELFF
TRBJ2-2,NA,NA,TRBV19,TGTGCCAGTAGTGTGGGCTTTACGGGGACCGGGGAGCTGTTTTTT,CASSVGFTGTGELFF
TRBJ1-5,NA,NA,TRBV27,TGTGCCAGCAGTTTATGGGCCAGACCGGGGGATCAGCCCCAGCATTTT,CASSLWARPGDQPQHF
TRBJ1-3,TRBD1,NA,TRBV6-5,TGTGCCAGCACAGACAGGGGGCTATCTGGAAACACCATATATTTT,CASTDRGLSGNTIYF
TRBJ2-1,NA,NA,TRBV10-3,TGTGCCATCAGTGGACTGAGAAGCTCCTACAATGAGCAGTTCTTC,CAISGLRSSYNEQFF
TRBJ2-5,TRBD2,once,TRBV20-1,TGCAGTGCTAGTCCTCCACTAGCGGGAGATCAAGAGACCCAGTACTTC,CSASPPLAGDQETQYF
TRBJ1-5,TRBD1,NA,TRBV12-5,TGTGCTAGTGGTTTTGGGACAGGGGATCAGCCCCAGCATTTT,CASGFGTGDQPQHF
TRBJ1-3,NA,few,TRBV7-5,TGTGCCAGAAGGGGGACAGCTTCTTCTGGAAACACCATATATTTT,CARRGTASSGNTIYF
TRBJ1-1,TRBD1,NA,TRBV19,TGTGCCAGTAGTGCCAGAGGGGACAGGCAGGACACTGAAGCTTTCTTT,CASSARGDRQDTEAFF
TRBJ2-3,NA,few,TRBV10-3,TGTGCCATCAGTGACTTGAGGTCGGCGGTCACAGATACGCAGTATTTT,CAISDLRSAVTDTQYF
TRBJ2-7,TRBD1,NA,TRBV5-5,TGTGCCAGCAGCTTGTATGGACAGGGGATGGGGGAGCAGTACTTC,CASSLYGQGMGEQYF
TRBJ2-7,TRBD1,NA,TRBV12-3/TRBV12-4,TGTGCCAGCAGTTTAGGACAGGGTTACGAGCAGTACTTC,CASSLGQGYEQYF
TRBJ2-1,NA,NA,TRBV7-9,TGTGCCAGCAGCTTAGCGGGGGGCAATGAGCAGTTCTTC,CASSLAGGNEQFF
TRBJ1-5,NA,NA,TRBV18,TGTGCCAGCTCAACAGACAGTGGAAGCCAGCCCCAGCATTTT,CASSTDSGSQPQHF
TRBJ2-1,TRBD2,once,TRBV2,TGTGCCAGCAGCCCGCCTAGCGGAGCATACAATGAGCAGTTCTTC,CASSPPSGAYNEQFF
TRBJ1-1,TRBD1,NA,TRBV3-1/TRBV3-2,TGTGCCAGCAGCTCATCGGGATCGACAGGGAGGACTGAAGCTTTCTTT,CASSSSGSTGRTEAFF
TRBJ1-5,TRBD1,NA,TRBV5-1,TGCGCCAGCAGCACAACAGGGGATCAGCCCCAGCATTTT,CASSTTGDQPQHF
TRBJ2-3,TRBD1,NA,TRBV7-9,TGTGCCAGCAGTCTTAGGACAGGGTCGGCAGATACGCAGTATTTT,CASSLRTGSADTQYF
TRBJ2-1,TRBD2,NA,TRBV7-9,TGTGCCAGCAGCTTAACGGCTAGCGGGAGTGAGCAGTTCTTC,CASSLTASGSEQFF
TRBJ1-1,NA,NA,TRBV18,TGTGCCAGCTCACCAAGGAGTAAGGCAGGGCAATGGGCTTTCTTT,CASSPRSKAGQWAFF
TRBJ2-1,TRBD1,NA,TRBV6-6,TGTGCCAGCAGTGGCGGGACAGGGCGGAATGAGCAGTTCTTC,CASSGGTGRNEQFF
TRBJ1-2,NA,NA,TRBV7-3,TGTGCCAGTGGACAGCCAACCTATGGCTACACCTTC,CASGQPTYGYTF